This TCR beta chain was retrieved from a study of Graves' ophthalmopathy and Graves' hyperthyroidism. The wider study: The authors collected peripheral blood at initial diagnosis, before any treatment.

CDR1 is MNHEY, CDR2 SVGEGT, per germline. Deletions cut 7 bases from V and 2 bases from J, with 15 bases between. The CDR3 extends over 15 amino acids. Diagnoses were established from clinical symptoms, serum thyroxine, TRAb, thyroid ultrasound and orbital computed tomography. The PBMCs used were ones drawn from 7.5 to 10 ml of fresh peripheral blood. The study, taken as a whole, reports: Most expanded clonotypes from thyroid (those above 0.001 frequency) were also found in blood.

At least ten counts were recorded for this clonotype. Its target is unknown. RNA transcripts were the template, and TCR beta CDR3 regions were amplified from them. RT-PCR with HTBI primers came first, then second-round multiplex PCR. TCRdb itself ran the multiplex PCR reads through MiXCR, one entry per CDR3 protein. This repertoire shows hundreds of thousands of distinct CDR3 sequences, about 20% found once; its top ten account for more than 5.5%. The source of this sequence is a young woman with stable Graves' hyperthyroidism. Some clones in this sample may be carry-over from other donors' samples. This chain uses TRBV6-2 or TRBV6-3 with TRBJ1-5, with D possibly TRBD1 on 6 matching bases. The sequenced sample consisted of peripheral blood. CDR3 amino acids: CASTTGGLGNQPQHF. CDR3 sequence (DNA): TGTGCCAGCACCACGGGGGGGCTGGGCAATCAGCCCCAGCATTTT.